This T cell receptor beta chain was captured by sequencing in a study of T cell repertoires in cytomegalovirus infection. As for the study in general: TCR beta signatures that were public indicated CMV infection and matching HLA type. Regarding the study as a whole: Cumulated frequencies of public TCR beta families served to identify carriers of CMV plus the relevant HLA.

One entry per CDR3 protein, called by TCRdb with MiXCR from the reads. Here the sample spans 450,000 to 550,000 distinct CDR3 sequences, more than 15% being singletons. Germline lookup yields CDR1 MNHEY and CDR2 SMNVEV (reference sequence). V trimming: 4 bases; J trimming: 4 bases; junction bases outside the gene matches: 5. This CDR3 has 14 residues. Regarding this clonotype: Its matching antigen is unknown.

The source material was CD8+ T cells from PBMCs. The clonotype was recovered from a human donor in good health (CMV status not recorded). Some clones in this sample may be carry-over from other donors' samples. The J gene is TRBJ2-7, the V gene TRBV27, with 9 positions matching TRBD2. The CDR3: CASSSSSGGYEQYF. The DNA of the CDR3 is TGTGCCAGCAGTTCGAGTAGCGGGGGATACGAGCAGTACTTC.